This T cell receptor beta chain appears in the sequencing data of a study of shared clonotypes between healthy human individuals. Findings and limits, study-wide: Genetic and exposure-history diversity was limited by the few donors.

PCR replicates performed on unsorted PBMC used roughly 300 ng DNA, roughly 27,000 T cell genomes. The unsorted PBMC sample used ten immunoSEQ deep assay plates. Sequencing was performed with immunoSEQ multiplex PCR; in TCRdb, only in-frame clones are kept and a portion is missing. Here the sample spans nearly 500,000 clones, over 65% being singletons. This clone was seen once. The antigen is unknown. One end of the junction does not line up with germline, which may come from a read error. CDR1 and CDR2 from the germline V gene are MNHNY and SVGAGI (reference sequence). The CDR3 has 13 amino acids. This chain connects TRBV6-6 to TRBJ2-7; D might be TRBD2 (5 bases). This sequence was found in a woman aged 40-49 years in good health. Some clones in this sample may be carry-over from other donors' samples. Sequencing was carried out using PBMCs. The CDR3 spells CASSYPGTYEQYF. CDR3 sequence (DNA): TGCGCCAGCAGTTACCCGGGGACCTACGAGCAGTACTTC.